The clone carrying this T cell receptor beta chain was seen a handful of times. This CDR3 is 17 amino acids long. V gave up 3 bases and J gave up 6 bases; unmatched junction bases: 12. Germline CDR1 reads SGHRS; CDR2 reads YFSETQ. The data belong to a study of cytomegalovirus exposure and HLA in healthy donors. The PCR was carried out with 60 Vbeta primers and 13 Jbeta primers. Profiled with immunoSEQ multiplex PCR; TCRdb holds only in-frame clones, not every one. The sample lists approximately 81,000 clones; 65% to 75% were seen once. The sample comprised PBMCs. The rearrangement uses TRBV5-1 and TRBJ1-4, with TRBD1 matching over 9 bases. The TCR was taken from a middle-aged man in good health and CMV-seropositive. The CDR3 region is CASSSSYRGRGDEKLFF. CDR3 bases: TGCGCCAGCAGCTCCAGTTACAGGGGGCGAGGTGATGAAAAACTGTTTTTT.